The rows below give T cell receptor beta chains drawn from one sample of a study of blood T cell repertoires in COVID-19. The repertoire was sequenced with immunoSEQ multiplex PCR; TCRdb's copy has only in-frame clones and lacks some. The data contain more than 200,000 clones, about 80% of them singletons. Specimen: peripheral blood. The receptors derive from a man older than 75 with acute or convalescent COVID-19. Each CDR3 is given with its conserved first and last residue.

v_call	j_call	cdr3_aa
TRBV4-1	TRBJ2-1	CASSQMGQLEQFF
TRBV3-1/TRBV3-2	TRBJ1-4	CASSQERVRTNEKLFF
TRBV19	TRBJ2-3	CASSLTGSTDTQYF
TRBV10-3	TRBJ1-5	CAIRPGPGDQPQHF
TRBV20-1	TRBJ2-1	CSASRPVSSYNEQFF
TRBV5-1	TRBJ1-4	CASSLGRGRSTNEKLFF
TRBV9	TRBJ2-3	CASSLLDTQYF
TRBV11-2	TRBJ2-3	CASSPRKRGGSRTDTQYF
TRBV19	TRBJ1-1	CASTTAGAFF
TRBV9	TRBJ1-6	CASSVGGTGDPNSPLHF
TRBV9	TRBJ1-2	CASSPTGGYGYTF
TRBV7-9	TRBJ1-1	CASSPSGWTEAFF
TRBV6-6	TRBJ1-5	CASTMHWTVSNQPQHF
TRBV5-5	TRBJ1-3	CASSLGSAGYGNTIYF
TRBV19	TRBJ2-1	CASSFSGTTVNPPYNEQFF